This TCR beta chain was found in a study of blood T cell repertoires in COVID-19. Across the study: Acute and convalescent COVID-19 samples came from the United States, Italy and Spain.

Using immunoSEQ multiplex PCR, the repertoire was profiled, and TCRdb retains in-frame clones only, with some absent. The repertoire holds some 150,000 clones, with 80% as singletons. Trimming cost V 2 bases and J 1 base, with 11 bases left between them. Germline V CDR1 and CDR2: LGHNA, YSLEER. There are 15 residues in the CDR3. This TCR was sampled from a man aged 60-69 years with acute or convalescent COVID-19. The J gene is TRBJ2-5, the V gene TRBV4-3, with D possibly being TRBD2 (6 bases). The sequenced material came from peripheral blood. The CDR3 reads CASSQRRGSQETQYF. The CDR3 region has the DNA TGCGCCAGCAGCCAAAGGAGGGGTAGCCAAGAGACCCAGTACTTC.